This T cell receptor beta chain was obtained from a study of T cell responses to AZD1222 COVID-19 vaccine. The CDR3 spans 15 residues. Trimming took 4 bases from V and 1 from J, leaving 10 bases between them. The germline V gene encodes CDR1 LGHDT and CDR2 YNNKEL (reference sequence). Generated by immunoSEQ multiplex PCR, the TCRdb table keeps only in-frame clones and is missing some. The table has some 100,000 clones, roughly nine tenths seen once. The V and J genes are TRBV3-1 (or the pseudogene TRBV3-2) and TRBJ2-2; maybe TRBD2 (5 bases). This material consisted of peripheral blood, taken on day 0 of AZD1222 vaccination. The TCR was taken from an adult in good health. The CDR3 spells CASSLRGVNTGELFF. The DNA of the CDR3 is TGTGCCAGCAGCCTCCGGGGTGTGAACACCGGGGAGCTGTTTTTT.